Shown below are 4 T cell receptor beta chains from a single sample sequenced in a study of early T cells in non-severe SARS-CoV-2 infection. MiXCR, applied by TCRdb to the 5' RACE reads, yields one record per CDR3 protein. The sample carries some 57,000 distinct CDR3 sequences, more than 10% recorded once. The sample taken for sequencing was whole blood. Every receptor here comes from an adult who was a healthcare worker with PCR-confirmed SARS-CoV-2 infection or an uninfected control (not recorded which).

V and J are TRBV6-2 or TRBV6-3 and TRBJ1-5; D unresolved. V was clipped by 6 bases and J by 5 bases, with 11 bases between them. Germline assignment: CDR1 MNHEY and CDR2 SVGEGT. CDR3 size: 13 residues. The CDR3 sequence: CASSPSRDQPQHF. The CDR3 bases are TGTGCCAGCAGCCCGAGTCGGGATCAGCCCCAGCATTTT.

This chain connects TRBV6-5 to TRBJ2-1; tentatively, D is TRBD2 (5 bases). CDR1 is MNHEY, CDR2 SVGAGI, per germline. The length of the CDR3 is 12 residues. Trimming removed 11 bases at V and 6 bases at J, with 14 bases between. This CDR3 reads CAAQSGVNEQFF. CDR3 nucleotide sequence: TGTGCCGCCCAGTCCGGGGTCAATGAGCAGTTCTTC.

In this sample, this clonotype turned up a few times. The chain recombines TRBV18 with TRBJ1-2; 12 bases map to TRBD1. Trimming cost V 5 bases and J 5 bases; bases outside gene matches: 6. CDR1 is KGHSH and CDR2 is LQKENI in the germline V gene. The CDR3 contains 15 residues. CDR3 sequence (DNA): TGTGCCAGCTCAACCGGGACAGGGGGCGTATATGGCTACACCTTC. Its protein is CASSTGTGGVYGYTF. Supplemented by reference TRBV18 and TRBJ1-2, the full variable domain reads NAGVMQNPRHLVRRRGQEARLRCSPMKGHSHVYWYRQLPEEGLKFMVYLQKENIIDESGMPKERFSAEFPKEGPSILRIQQVVRGDSAAYFCASSTGTGGVYGYTFGSGTRLTVV.

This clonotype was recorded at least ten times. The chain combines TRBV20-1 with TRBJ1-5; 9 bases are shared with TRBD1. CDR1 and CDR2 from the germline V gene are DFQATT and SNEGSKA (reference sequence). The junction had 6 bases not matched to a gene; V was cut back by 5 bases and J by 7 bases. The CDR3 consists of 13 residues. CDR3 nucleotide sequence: TGCAGTGCTCGGGACAGGGAAAGCCAGCCCCAGCATTTT. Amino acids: CSARDRESQPQHF.